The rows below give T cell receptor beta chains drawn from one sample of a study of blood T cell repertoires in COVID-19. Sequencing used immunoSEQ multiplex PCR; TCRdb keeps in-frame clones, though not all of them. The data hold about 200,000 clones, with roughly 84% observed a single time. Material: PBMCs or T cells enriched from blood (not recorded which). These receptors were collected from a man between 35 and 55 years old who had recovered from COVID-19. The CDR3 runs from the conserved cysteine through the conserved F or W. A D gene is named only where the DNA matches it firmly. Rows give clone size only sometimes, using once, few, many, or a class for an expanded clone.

CDR3nt: TGTGCCAGCAGCCGACGGGGGGCAACTAATGAAAAACTGTTTTTT; CDR3aa: CASSRRGATNEKLFF; d_gene: NA; j_gene: TRBJ1-4; abundance: NA; len: 15; v_gene: TRBV2
CDR3nt: TGTGCCAGCAGTGCACAAGGGGGACAGTTCTATGGCTACACCTTC; CDR3aa: CASSAQGGQFYGYTF; d_gene: TRBD1; j_gene: TRBJ1-2; abundance: NA; len: 15; v_gene: TRBV2
CDR3nt: TGCGCCAGCAGCCCGAGGGACAGACAAAGCTCCTACAATGAGCAGTTCTTC; CDR3aa: CASSPRDRQSSYNEQFF; d_gene: TRBD1; j_gene: TRBJ2-1; abundance: NA; len: 17; v_gene: TRBV4-1
CDR3nt: TGTGCCAGCAGTGAAACAGGCCCGAATCAGCCCCAGCATTTT; CDR3aa: CASSETGPNQPQHF; d_gene: NA; j_gene: TRBJ1-5; abundance: NA; len: 14; v_gene: TRBV6-1
CDR3nt: TGTGCCAGCAGCTTACCAGGGATTGGTTTGGTAGCTTTCTTT; CDR3aa: CASSLPGIGLVAFF; d_gene: NA; j_gene: TRBJ1-1; abundance: NA; len: 14; v_gene: TRBV11-2
CDR3nt: TGTGCCAGCAGCTTGAAGGGACTAGCGGGGGGGTCCACAGATACGCAGTATTTT; CDR3aa: CASSLKGLAGGSTDTQYF; d_gene: TRBD2; j_gene: TRBJ2-3; abundance: NA; len: 18; v_gene: TRBV5-4
CDR3nt: TGTGCCAGCAGCTTAGATATGGGGCGTTCACCCCTCCACTTT; CDR3aa: CASSLDMGRSPLHF; d_gene: NA; j_gene: TRBJ1-6; abundance: NA; len: 14; v_gene: TRBV7-9
CDR3nt: TGTGCCAGCAGCCCGCGGGTTAGCGGGGACACCTACGAGCAGTACTTC; CDR3aa: CASSPRVSGDTYEQYF; d_gene: TRBD2; j_gene: TRBJ2-7; abundance: NA; len: 16; v_gene: TRBV14
CDR3nt: TGTGCCAGTGGGAGACTAGCGGGGGGGCCTGAGCAGTTCTTC; CDR3aa: CASGRLAGGPEQFF; d_gene: TRBD2; j_gene: TRBJ2-1; abundance: NA; len: 14; v_gene: TRBV19
CDR3nt: TGTGCCAGCAGCCAAGAGTTAGGGGCGAGCAATCAGCCCCAGCATTTT; CDR3aa: CASSQELGASNQPQHF; d_gene: NA; j_gene: TRBJ1-5; abundance: NA; len: 16; v_gene: TRBV4-2
CDR3nt: TGTGCCAGCAGCCACGGGGTCTCTGGGGCCAACGTCCTGACTTTC; CDR3aa: CASSHGVSGANVLTF; d_gene: NA; j_gene: TRBJ2-6; abundance: NA; len: 15; v_gene: TRBV7-9
CDR3nt: TGTGCCAGCAGCCCCGGACAGGATAACTATGGCTACACCTTC; CDR3aa: CASSPGQDNYGYTF; d_gene: TRBD1; j_gene: TRBJ1-2; abundance: NA; len: 14; v_gene: TRBV5-4
CDR3nt: TGCAGCGTTGAAAAGGGACTAGGCACAGATACGCAGTATTTT; CDR3aa: CSVEKGLGTDTQYF; d_gene: TRBD2; j_gene: TRBJ2-3; abundance: NA; len: 14; v_gene: TRBV29-1
CDR3nt: TGTGCCAGCAGTACCCGGGACAGGGGCACCGGGGAGCTGTTTTTT; CDR3aa: CASSTRDRGTGELFF; d_gene: TRBD1; j_gene: TRBJ2-2; abundance: NA; len: 15; v_gene: TRBV6-5
CDR3nt: TGTGCCAGCAGCGTAGCTCGGGGAGGACGTTTATCTGAGCAGTTCTTC; CDR3aa: CASSVARGGRLSEQFF; d_gene: NA; j_gene: TRBJ2-1; abundance: NA; len: 16; v_gene: TRBV9
CDR3nt: TGTGCCAGCAGTTTTGATGAACTTGAAGCTTTCTTT; CDR3aa: CASSFDELEAFF; d_gene: NA; j_gene: TRBJ1-1; abundance: NA; len: 12; v_gene: TRBV12-3/TRBV12-4
CDR3nt: TGCGCCAGCAGCCTAAGTACGCAGGGAAGGACTGAAGCTTTCTTT; CDR3aa: CASSLSTQGRTEAFF; d_gene: NA; j_gene: TRBJ1-1; abundance: few; len: 15; v_gene: TRBV4-1
CDR3nt: TGTGCCAGTGCCAGGGGAGGGGATCCCTACAATGAGCAGTTCTTC; CDR3aa: CASARGGDPYNEQFF; d_gene: NA; j_gene: TRBJ2-1; abundance: NA; len: 15; v_gene: TRBV9
CDR3nt: TGTGCCAGCAGCTTAGCTCAAGGACAGGGAGTGTATGGCTACACCTTC; CDR3aa: CASSLAQGQGVYGYTF; d_gene: TRBD1; j_gene: TRBJ1-2; abundance: NA; len: 16; v_gene: TRBV7-2
CDR3nt: TGTGCCAGCAGTCTTTGGGGAGGGACAGGGAGCACAGATACGCAGTATTTT; CDR3aa: CASSLWGGTGSTDTQYF; d_gene: TRBD1; j_gene: TRBJ2-3; abundance: NA; len: 17; v_gene: TRBV4-2
CDR3nt: TGTGCCAGCAGCAGGGGCAGCCTCACTTATGGCTACACCTTC; CDR3aa: CASSRGSLTYGYTF; d_gene: NA; j_gene: TRBJ1-2; abundance: NA; len: 14; v_gene: TRBV9
CDR3nt: TGTGCCAGCAGCTTGGGGGGACGTGCCGAAGCTTTCTTT; CDR3aa: CASSLGGRAEAFF; d_gene: NA; j_gene: TRBJ1-1; abundance: NA; len: 13; v_gene: TRBV7-2
CDR3nt: TGCAGCGTCGGACAGGGGGAGGCCTACGAGCAGTACTTC; CDR3aa: CSVGQGEAYEQYF; d_gene: TRBD1; j_gene: TRBJ2-7; abundance: once; len: 13; v_gene: TRBV29-1
CDR3nt: TGTGCCAGCAACCAGGGATATGGCTACACCTTC; CDR3aa: CASNQGYGYTF; d_gene: NA; j_gene: TRBJ1-2; abundance: NA; len: 11; v_gene: TRBV6-6
CDR3nt: TGTGCCATCACCGAAGACAGGGTGAACACTGAAGCTTTCTTT; CDR3aa: CAITEDRVNTEAFF; d_gene: TRBD1; j_gene: TRBJ1-1; abundance: NA; len: 14; v_gene: TRBV10-3
CDR3nt: TGCAGTGCTAGTCTCCTTAACTATGGCTACACCTTC; CDR3aa: CSASLLNYGYTF; d_gene: NA; j_gene: TRBJ1-2; abundance: NA; len: 12; v_gene: TRBV20-1
CDR3nt: TGTGCCATCAGTGATGGCAGGGAGGGAACCGGGGAGCTGTTTTTT; CDR3aa: CAISDGREGTGELFF; d_gene: TRBD2; j_gene: TRBJ2-2; abundance: NA; len: 15; v_gene: TRBV10-3
CDR3nt: TGCGCCAGCAGCTTGGCCTCGGACATCTCCTACGAGCAGTACTTC; CDR3aa: CASSLASDISYEQYF; d_gene: NA; j_gene: TRBJ2-7; abundance: NA; len: 15; v_gene: TRBV5-1
CDR3nt: TGTGCCAGCAGTTTATCAGGGGCCAACGTCCTGACTTTC; CDR3aa: CASSLSGANVLTF; d_gene: NA; j_gene: TRBJ2-6; abundance: NA; len: 13; v_gene: TRBV28
CDR3nt: TGCGCCAGCAGCCCCATCGCGGAGGATGAGCAGTTCTTC; CDR3aa: CASSPIAEDEQFF; d_gene: NA; j_gene: TRBJ2-1; abundance: NA; len: 13; v_gene: TRBV5-1
CDR3nt: TGTGCCAGCAGTCCCGACTGGAATGAGCAGTTCTTC; CDR3aa: CASSPDWNEQFF; d_gene: NA; j_gene: TRBJ2-1; abundance: NA; len: 12; v_gene: TRBV12-3/TRBV12-4
CDR3nt: TGTGCCAGCAGCTTAGCGCTAACAGCAACTAATGAAAAACTGTTTTTT; CDR3aa: CASSLALTATNEKLFF; d_gene: NA; j_gene: TRBJ1-4; abundance: NA; len: 16; v_gene: TRBV7-2
CDR3nt: TGTGCCAGCAGTCCGGCAGGGGGAAACACTGAAGCTTTCTTT; CDR3aa: CASSPAGGNTEAFF; d_gene: TRBD1; j_gene: TRBJ1-1; abundance: NA; len: 14; v_gene: TRBV28
CDR3nt: TGTGCCAGCAGCTTCTGGGGCCAGTACGAGCAGTACTTC; CDR3aa: CASSFWGQYEQYF; d_gene: NA; j_gene: TRBJ2-7; abundance: NA; len: 13; v_gene: TRBV5-5
CDR3nt: TGTGCCAGCAGCGGCATAACAGGGAAGGGTGGCTACACCTTC; CDR3aa: CASSGITGKGGYTF; d_gene: NA; j_gene: TRBJ1-2; abundance: NA; len: 14; v_gene: TRBV5-6
CDR3nt: TGTGCCAGCAGCCACGTTTTATTGGGGGCCAACGTCCTGACTTTC; CDR3aa: CASSHVLLGANVLTF; d_gene: NA; j_gene: TRBJ2-6; abundance: few; len: 15; v_gene: TRBV3-1/TRBV3-2
CDR3nt: TGTGCCAGCAGCTTAGTGCAGGGCGGTGGCTACACCTTC; CDR3aa: CASSLVQGGGYTF; d_gene: NA; j_gene: TRBJ1-2; abundance: NA; len: 13; v_gene: TRBV7-9
CDR3nt: TGCGCCAGCAGCTTGGGACTAGCGGGGGGCGGGAATGAGCAGTTCTTC; CDR3aa: CASSLGLAGGGNEQFF; d_gene: TRBD2; j_gene: TRBJ2-1; abundance: NA; len: 16; v_gene: TRBV5-1
CDR3nt: TGTGCCAGCACCTTACGGACTAGCGGATACAATGAGCAGTTCTTC; CDR3aa: CASTLRTSGYNEQFF; d_gene: TRBD2; j_gene: TRBJ2-1; abundance: NA; len: 15; v_gene: TRBV28
CDR3nt: TGTGCCAGCAGTGGGTCGACAGGGGTTGGCTACACCTTC; CDR3aa: CASSGSTGVGYTF; d_gene: TRBD1; j_gene: TRBJ1-2; abundance: NA; len: 13; v_gene: TRBV2
CDR3nt: TGTGCCAGCAGTCCGTCCTTATATGGCTACACCTTC; CDR3aa: CASSPSLYGYTF; d_gene: NA; j_gene: TRBJ1-2; abundance: once; len: 12; v_gene: TRBV12-3/TRBV12-4
CDR3nt: TGTGCCAGCTCACCCGTGGACAGACAAGAGACCCAGTACTTC; CDR3aa: CASSPVDRQETQYF; d_gene: NA; j_gene: TRBJ2-5; abundance: once; len: 14; v_gene: TRBV18
CDR3nt: TGTGCCAGCAGGGTCCGAGGGATTAATGAAAAACTGTTTTTT; CDR3aa: CASRVRGINEKLFF; d_gene: NA; j_gene: TRBJ1-4; abundance: NA; len: 14; v_gene: TRBV2
CDR3nt: TGTGCCAGCACTGGAACAGGGGCAGCTAACTATGGCTACACCTTC; CDR3aa: CASTGTGAANYGYTF; d_gene: TRBD1; j_gene: TRBJ1-2; abundance: NA; len: 15; v_gene: TRBV19
CDR3nt: TGCGCCAGCAGCTTGCGCCTAGACAGGACGGGCGAGCAGTACTTC; CDR3aa: CASSLRLDRTGEQYF; d_gene: NA; j_gene: TRBJ2-7; abundance: NA; len: 15; v_gene: TRBV5-1
CDR3nt: TGTGCCAGCAGTTACCCGGACAGACTTACCCTCATGAACACTGAAGCTTTCTTT; CDR3aa: CASSYPDRLTLMNTEAFF; d_gene: NA; j_gene: TRBJ1-1; abundance: NA; len: 18; v_gene: TRBV6-2/TRBV6-3
CDR3nt: TGTGCCAGCAGTGGTTACAGGGGAGGTTACGAGCAGTACTTC; CDR3aa: CASSGYRGGYEQYF; d_gene: NA; j_gene: TRBJ2-7; abundance: many; len: 14; v_gene: TRBV2
CDR3nt: TGTGCCAGCAGCTTTCAGGGGGCTATAACCATATATTTT; CDR3aa: CASSFQGAITIYF; d_gene: TRBD1; j_gene: TRBJ1-3; abundance: few; len: 13; v_gene: TRBV5-5
CDR3nt: TGTGCCAGCAGCGCTGCGAGCACAGATACGCAGTATTTT; CDR3aa: CASSAASTDTQYF; d_gene: NA; j_gene: TRBJ2-3; abundance: NA; len: 13; v_gene: TRBV2
CDR3nt: TGTGCCAGCAGCTTGACGAGGGCTGGATGGGATGGCTACACCTTC; CDR3aa: CASSLTRAGWDGYTF; d_gene: NA; j_gene: TRBJ1-2; abundance: NA; len: 15; v_gene: TRBV5-6
CDR3nt: TGCGCCAGCAGCCAAGATCCGAGAGGGATGAAAACTTTCTTT; CDR3aa: CASSQDPRGMKTFF; d_gene: NA; j_gene: TRBJ1-1; abundance: NA; len: 14; v_gene: TRBV4-1
CDR3nt: TGTGCCAGCAGCATGGGCCCCGGGGTCAGCAATCAGCCCCAGCATTTT; CDR3aa: CASSMGPGVSNQPQHF; d_gene: NA; j_gene: TRBJ1-5; abundance: NA; len: 16; v_gene: TRBV11-2
CDR3nt: TGTGCCAGCAGTGACCTAAGGACTAGCGTACTTGGGACCCAGTACTTC; CDR3aa: CASSDLRTSVLGTQYF; d_gene: TRBD2; j_gene: TRBJ2-5; abundance: NA; len: 16; v_gene: TRBV2
CDR3nt: TGCGCCAGCAGCTTGAACGGGGATGGCTACACCTTC; CDR3aa: CASSLNGDGYTF; d_gene: NA; j_gene: TRBJ1-2; abundance: NA; len: 12; v_gene: TRBV5-1
CDR3nt: TGTGCCAGCAGCCTCACAGGGTTGGAATCACCCCTCCACTTT; CDR3aa: CASSLTGLESPLHF; d_gene: NA; j_gene: TRBJ1-6; abundance: NA; len: 14; v_gene: TRBV7-9
CDR3nt: TGTGCCAGCAGTTTAGGGGACAGGGCGGGCAATCAGCCCCAGCATTTT; CDR3aa: CASSLGDRAGNQPQHF; d_gene: TRBD1; j_gene: TRBJ1-5; abundance: NA; len: 16; v_gene: TRBV28
CDR3nt: TGTGCCAGTAGGCGACAGGTGATGAACACTGAAGCTTTCTTT; CDR3aa: CASRRQVMNTEAFF; d_gene: NA; j_gene: TRBJ1-1; abundance: NA; len: 14; v_gene: TRBV19
CDR3nt: TGCGCCAGCAGCCGAGACGATGGCTACACCTTC; CDR3aa: CASSRDDGYTF; d_gene: NA; j_gene: TRBJ1-2; abundance: NA; len: 11; v_gene: TRBV4-1
CDR3nt: TGTGCCAGCAGTCACTTAGACAGAAACAATCAGCCCCAGCATTTT; CDR3aa: CASSHLDRNNQPQHF; d_gene: NA; j_gene: TRBJ1-5; abundance: NA; len: 15; v_gene: TRBV28